This T cell receptor (beta chain) is from a study of Ad26.COV2.S vaccination and SARS-CoV-2 variants. Study-level information: Donor participated within the Ad26.COV2.S arm of the COV1001 trial. Once, or twice with 56 days between doses, Ad26.COV2.S was given intramuscularly.

Treatment specified: 15 to 20 received Ad26.COV2.S at low or high dose, single or two shots; several received placebo; per-sample allocation not given. Vaccine and placebo recipients were sampled on day 63 after the first injection. Based in Boston, the donor was an adult of 18-55 years. This clone was detected once. What it binds is unknown. Study findings and constraints: Following vaccination, spike-specific CD8+ and CD4+ T cell responses reportedly exhibited substantial breadth.

CDR1 LNHDA and CDR2 SQIVND come from the germline V gene (reference sequence). The CDR3 covers 20 residues. J gave up 0 bases and V 5 bases, and 16 bases lay outside the gene matches. Data came from immunoSEQ multiplex PCR; TCRdb stores just in-frame clones and leaves some out. The sample includes about 350,000 clones, about 88% of them seen just once. This chain joins TRBV19 and TRBJ2-6; 7 nucleotides agree with TRBD1. The material was peripheral blood, obtained in a trial of Ad26.COV2.S vaccine versus placebo. The TCR was taken from a person between 18 and 65 years old who received the Ad26.COV2.S COVID-19 vaccine or a placebo. The CDR3 coding sequence is TGTGCCAGTAGTTCCCTATACGGACAGGTTCACAGCTCTGGGGCCAACGTCCTGACTTTC. Translating it yields CASSSLYGQVHSSGANVLTF. Using reference TRBV19 and TRBJ2-6 for the parts outside the CDR3, the full variable domain is DGGITQSPKYLFRKEGQNVTLSCEQNLNHDAMYWYRQDPGQGLRLIYYSQIVNDFQKGDIAEGYSVSREKKESFPLTVTSAQKNPTAFYLCASSSLYGQVHSSGANVLTFGAGSRLTVL.